The 30 T cell receptor beta chains below come from one sample, sequenced in a study of blood T cells in healthy people across ages (dated by TCRdb to between 2014 and 2017). To prepare the library, 5' RACE was applied. The data were produced on an Illumina HiSeq 2500. A second PCR of roughly 7 to 11 cycles was performed with a sample-barcoded 5' primer and a J-beta primer mix. TCRdb handled the public reads itself, with Q25 trimming in fastp and clone calling in MiXCR, and kept productive beta chains. Entries are consolidated by CDR3 protein sequence, retaining the most common genes and DNA. The sample includes about 930,000 distinct CDR3 sequences, with almost 30% observed a single time. The top ten constitute 10% of the sample. The sample was also reused in another study, on T cells of mothers and their children.

Sequences were obtained from blood. These receptor sequences come from a woman aged 40 to 49 in good health.

The chain combines TRBV7-2 with TRBJ2-5; D not resolved. This CDR3 has 17 amino acids. Germline V gene data show CDR1 as SGHTA and CDR2 as FQGNSA. Deletions cut 5 bases from V and 11 bases from J, with 30 bases between. This chain's CDR3 is CASSPRPLHKIINEQYF. The CDR3 coding sequence is TGTGCCAGCAGCCCTCGGCCCCTTCACAAGATCATCAATGAGCAGTACTTC.

In regard to this clonotype: It may be a read error: a sequence one base away is much more abundant. The chain couples TRBV12-3 or TRBV12-4 to TRBJ2-1; no definite D call. V was clipped by 8 bases and J by 10 bases, with 12 bases between them. This CDR3 comprises 11 residues. In DNA form, the CDR3 reads TGTGCCAGCTCCAACGTGTACGAGCAGTTCTTC. Its protein product is CASSNVYEQFF.

V gene TRBV20-1 combines with J gene TRBJ2-2, with D perhaps matching TRBD1 or TRBD2 (5 bases each). This CDR3 comprises 15 residues. V gave up 3 bases and J gave up 0 bases, with 11 bases separating them. Germline lookup yields CDR1 DFQATT and CDR2 SNEGSKA (reference sequence). The CDR3 DNA sequence: TGCAGTGCTAGGCCCGGGACCACGAACACCGGGGAGCTGTTTTTT. Amino acid sequence: CSARPGTTNTGELFF.

The V call is TRBV4-1, the J call TRBJ2-3; D may be TRBD2 (5 bases). The CDR3 is 15 residues long. Germline assignment: CDR1 MGHRA and CDR2 YSYEKL. With 0 bases removed from V and 3 bases from J, the gap between germline ends came to 10 bases. The CDR3 DNA is TGCGCCAGCAGCCAAGATAGCAGGAGGACAGATACGCAGTATTTT. Translated, it gives CASSQDSRRTDTQYF.

The chain couples TRBV7-9 to TRBJ2-7, with D possibly matching TRBD2 (6 bases). V was cut by 4 bases and J by 2 bases, with 15 bases left in between. Germline V CDR1 and CDR2: SEHNR, FQNEAQ (reference sequence). The CDR3 is made up of 15 amino acids. CDR3 sequence reads: CASSSTGDGTYEQYF. In DNA form, the CDR3 reads TGTGCCAGCAGCTCGACGGGGGACGGTACCTACGAGCAGTACTTC.

A remark on this clonotype: One junction end disagrees with the germline gene, perhaps due to a read error. The genes are TRBV7-9 and TRBJ2-3; D gene unclear. Looked up from germline, CDR1 is SEHNR and CDR2 is FQNEAQ (reference sequence). CDR3 length: 12 residues. CDR3: CTSSPIADTQYF. The CDR3 DNA follows: TGTACCAGCAGCCCCATTGCGGATACGCAGTATTTT.

This clonotype was counted once. The gene calls are TRBV13 and TRBJ2-5, with 7 bases that match TRBD1. The J call may be in error: the DNA end matches TRBJ2-1 better. This CDR3 comprises 12 residues. Germline CDR1 is PRHDT and CDR2 is FYEKMQ (reference sequence). CDR3 sequence: CASSIQGETQFF. DNA of the CDR3: TGTGCCAGCAGCATTCAGGGGGAGACCCAGTTCTTC.

The chain couples TRBV6-5 to TRBJ1-1, with a tentative D call TRBD1 (5 bases). This CDR3 is built from 13 residues. The V and J ends lost 3 bases and 8 bases respectively, with 13 bases between them. From germline, CDR1 is MNHEY and CDR2 SVGAGI. CDR3 sequence reads: CASSYDRGGEAFF. In nucleotides, the CDR3 is TGTGCCAGCAGTTATGATCGGGGGGGGGAAGCTTTCTTT.

The genes are TRBV5-4 and TRBJ2-5, with 10 bases lining up with TRBD2. The end of the DNA aligns better with TRBJ2-7, so the J call may be wrong. This CDR3 comprises 16 residues. Germline lookup yields CDR1 SGHNT and CDR2 YYREEE (reference sequence). DNA for the CDR3: TGTGCCAGCAGCCCAGCGACTAGCGGGCCAACCTACGAGCAGTACTTC. Protein: CASSPATSGPTYEQYF.

V gene TRBV7-2 combines with J gene TRBJ2-1; D call uncertain. The CDR3 covers 16 residues. V dropped 2 bases and J dropped 5 bases, with 16 bases sitting between them. CDR1 SGHTA and CDR2 FQGNSA come from the germline V gene. The DNA of the CDR3 is TGTGCCAGCAGCTTACCTTCAACTTCATGGAACAATGAGCAGTTCTTC. Translated: CASSLPSTSWNNEQFF.

This clonotype was found once. The chain links TRBV9 to TRBJ2-1, with D perhaps matching TRBD1 (6 bases). This CDR3 spans 15 amino acids. The ends were cut back, 4 bases at V and 4 bases at J, with 15 bases in the middle. From germline, CDR1 is SGDLS and CDR2 YYNGEE. DNA of the CDR3: TGTGCCAGCAGCCTCCGGGACAACACATACAATGAGCAGTTCTTC. This gives the protein CASSLRDNTYNEQFF.

V is TRBV6-2 or TRBV6-3 and J is TRBJ1-1; D gene uncertain. Germline-derived CDR1 and CDR2 are MNHEY and SVGEGT. The CDR3 is made up of 11 amino acids. Trimming stripped 1 base from V and 8 bases from J, with 5 bases between. CDR3 region: CASSYYVEAFF. The CDR3 nucleotides read TGTGCCAGCAGTTACTACGTCGAAGCTTTCTTT.

Remarks on this clonotype: A much larger clone sits a single nucleotide away, making a read error possible. V gene TRBV12-3 or TRBV12-4 combines with J gene TRBJ2-1; 8 bases line up with TRBD2. The CDR3 totals 15 residues. Trimming at V came to 5 bases and at J to 9 bases, leaving 12 bases not matched to a gene. CDR3 DNA sequence: TGTGCCAGCAGTCCCCAACGGGGGGGTGGAACTGAGCAGTTCTTC. It encodes CASSPQRGGGTEQFF.

Worth noting for this clonotype: This sequence may be a read error, since a much larger clone differs from it by one base. The chain is built from TRBV28 and TRBJ2-4, with TRBD1 identical over 7 bases. This CDR3 spans 13 amino acids. The junction had 7 bases not matched to a gene; V was cut back by 7 bases and J by 7 bases. CDR1 MDHEN and CDR2 SYDVKM come from the germline V gene. CDR3 in DNA: TGTGCCAGCACCCCCTCGGACAGGAACATTCAGTACTTC. It yields the protein CASTPSDRNIQYF. Looking up the rest from reference TRBV28 and TRBJ2-4 gives the full variable domain: DVKVTQSSRYLVKRTGEKVFLECVQDMDHENMFWYRQDPGLGLRLIYFSYDVKMKEKGDIPEGYSVSREKKERFSLILESASTNQTSMYLCASTPSDRNIQYFGAGTRLSVL.

This clonotype was seen a handful of times. This chain links TRBV7-2 with TRBJ1-2, with a weak D call TRBD1 (5 bases). The CDR3 consists of 17 residues. Germline V lookup: CDR1 SGHTA, CDR2 FQGNSA. Trimming removed 1 base at V and 0 bases at J, with 15 bases between. The CDR3 sequence is CASSLGGCESANYGYTF. The CDR3 nucleotides read TGTGCCAGCAGCTTAGGGGGGTGTGAGAGCGCTAACTATGGCTACACCTTC.

About this clonotype itself: A read error may explain this, as a much larger clone is one base away. The conserved phenylalanine or tryptophan normally closing the CDR3 is absent here, so this likely arose from a read error. The genes are TRBV6-5 and TRBJ2-5; a possible D gene is TRBD2 (5 bases). The CDR3 has 12 amino acids. Looked up from germline, CDR1 is MNHEY and CDR2 is SVGAGI. Trimming pared 2 bases from V and 11 bases from J, leaving 12 bases between. The CDR3 is CASSYGEGRQYV. Written as DNA, the CDR3 is TGTGCCAGCAGTTACGGAGAGGGCCGTCAGTACGTC.

The chain is built from TRBV7-9 and TRBJ2-1; 7 nucleotides agree with TRBD1. CDR1 is SEHNR, CDR2 FQNEAQ, per germline (reference sequence). The trim removed 5 bases at V and 11 bases at J, leaving 6 bases unmatched. The CDR3 covers 12 residues. In DNA form, the CDR3 reads TGTGCCAGCAGCCGGGACAGCAGCAAGCAGTTCTTC. It translates to CASSRDSSKQFF. The entire variable domain, with the rest obtained from reference TRBV7-9 and TRBJ2-1, is as follows: DTGVSQNPRHKITKRGQNVTFRCDPISEHNRLYWYRQTLGQGPEFLTYFQNEAQLEKSRLLSDRFSAERPKGSFSTLEIQRTEQGDSAMYLCASSRDSSKQFFGPGTRLTVL.

As for this clonotype: A clone one base away is much larger, so this may be a read error. The genes are TRBV4-1 and TRBJ2-2, with D tentatively TRBD1 or TRBD2 (6 bases each). This CDR3 contains 14 residues. Germline V gene sequence: CDR1 MGHRA, CDR2 YSYEKL. Trimming removed 4 bases from V and 7 bases from J, with 13 bases in between. CDR3 loop: CASSRGQGGGELFF. The DNA for the CDR3 is TGCGCCAGCAGCCGGGGGCAGGGAGGCGGGGAGCTGTTTTTT.

Only a few counts were recorded for this clonotype. The rearrangement links TRBV19 to TRBJ2-7; TRBD1 is a possible D gene (5 bases). Trimming removed 8 bases at V and 0 bases at J, with 14 bases between. The CDR3 is 14 amino acids. Germline values: CDR1 LNHDA, CDR2 SQIVND (reference sequence). The CDR3 DNA follows: TGTGCCAGTCAGGACATCCTATACTCCTACGAGCAGTACTTC. Its translation is CASQDILYSYEQYF.

This clonotype was seen a few times. The chain uses TRBV10-3 and TRBJ2-4; tentative D call: TRBD1 (5 bases). TRBJ2-5 explains the end of the DNA better; the J call may be wrong. Germline V lookup: CDR1 ENHRY, CDR2 SYGVKD. CDR3 size: 12 residues. The DNA for the CDR3 is TGTGCCATCAGTGAGCCTCAGGGGACCCAGTACTTC. Its translation: CAISEPQGTQYF.

This clonotype occurred a few times. The V call is TRBV4-3, the J call TRBJ2-1; 7 bases match TRBD1. Per germline, CDR1 LGHNA and CDR2 YSLEER. The CDR3 sequence is 15 residues long. The trim removed 4 bases at V and 3 bases at J, leaving 6 bases unmatched. The CDR3 DNA reads as TGCGCCAGCAGCCGCACAGGGGAACACTACAATGAGCAGTTCTTC. Translating gives CASSRTGEHYNEQFF.

V and J are TRBV12-3 or TRBV12-4 and TRBJ2-3; 9 nucleotides agree with TRBD1. J was trimmed by 5 bases and V by 6 bases; bases with no gene match: 3. The CDR3 is made up of 13 amino acids. CDR3 sequence reads: CASRRQGGDTQYF. DNA for the CDR3: TGTGCCAGCAGAAGACAGGGGGGAGATACGCAGTATTTT.

The chain has TRBV7-2 and TRBJ2-3, with a tentative D call TRBD1 (6 bases). The CDR3 is made up of 16 amino acids. Germline V gene data show CDR1 as SGHTA and CDR2 as FQGNSA. V was pared by 1 base and J by 0 bases, with 11 bases between. CDR3 DNA sequence: TGTGCCAGCAGCTTAGGGGGGCCCCTCAGCACAGATACGCAGTATTTT. Its protein product is CASSLGGPLSTDTQYF.

With regard to this clonotype: This may stem from a read error, because a much larger clone lies one nucleotide away. The DNA of the CDR3 is TGTGCCATCAGTGAGTATGAAGGAGTAGCCAAAAACATTCATTACTTC. Translated: CAISEYEGVAKNIHYF. This chain connects TRBV10-3 to TRBJ2-7; D remains unclear. The V end lost 1 base, the J end lost 13 bases, and 26 bases lay between the germline ends. This CDR3 region has 16 residues. Germline CDR1 reads ENHRY; CDR2 reads SYGVKD.

This clonotype was seen a few times. The chain employs TRBV6-6 and TRBJ2-3; TRBD1 might be the D (6 bases). V shed 6 bases and J shed 2 bases, with 18 bases lying between them. The germline CDR1 and CDR2 sequences are MNHNY and SVGAGI (reference sequence). This CDR3 region has 16 residues. CDR3 coding DNA: TGTGCCAGCAGGCTCCAGGGGACGGTCATCACAGATACGCAGTATTTT. This gives the protein CASRLQGTVITDTQYF.

This clonotype was seen repeatedly, ten times or more. A read error may produce the germline difference seen at one junction end. This chain connects TRBV7-9 to TRBJ2-7; D is unclear. The CDR3 extends over 13 amino acids. CDR1 and CDR2 (germline): SEHNR, FQNEAQ (reference sequence). CDR3 bases: TGCGCCAGCAGCTTGGACGGCCCCTACGAGCAGTACTTC. This translates into CASSLDGPYEQYF.

This chain connects TRBV7-2 to TRBJ2-3; D is uncertain. The V gene lost 2 bases and the J gene lost 2 bases, with 11 bases spanning the gap. This CDR3 comprises 15 residues. The germline gives CDR1 SGHTA, CDR2 FQGNSA. The DNA of the CDR3 is TGTGCCAGCAGCTTAAACATGGAACCCACAGATACGCAGTATTTT. The encoded protein is CASSLNMEPTDTQYF.

This clonotype was counted once. The V gene is TRBV7-8, the J gene TRBJ2-5; 7 nucleotides line up with TRBD2. The CDR3 spans 16 residues. The junction had 12 bases not matched to a gene; V was cut back by 4 bases and J by 4 bases. Germline values: CDR1 SGHVS, CDR2 FQNEAQ. DNA for the CDR3: TGTGCCAGCAGCTCAACCTCAGCGGGGCGGAGAGAGACCCAGTACTTC. It is translated as CASSSTSAGRRETQYF.

The rearrangement uses TRBV29-1 and TRBJ2-3, with D maybe TRBD2 (7 bases). The CDR3 is 14 amino acids. Germline-derived CDR1 and CDR2 are SQVTM and ANQGSEA. Trimming stripped 8 bases from V and 5 bases from J, with 20 bases between. The chain's CDR3 is CSSRGGWSVDTQYF. CDR3 DNA: TGCAGCTCTAGGGGGGGCTGGTCGGTAGATACGCAGTATTTT.

This clonotype was counted once. A clone one base away is much larger, so this may be a read error. The genes are TRBV6-1 and TRBJ2-4; possible D gene TRBD2, 5 bases. The assigned J gene may be wrong: the sequence end matches TRBJ2-5 better. CDR1 and CDR2 (germline): MNHNS, SASEGT. The length of the CDR3 is 15 residues. This CDR3 is CASSPPGSIRGTQYF. The CDR3 DNA sequence: TGTGCCAGCAGCCCCCCCGGGTCGATCCGGGGGACCCAGTACTTC.